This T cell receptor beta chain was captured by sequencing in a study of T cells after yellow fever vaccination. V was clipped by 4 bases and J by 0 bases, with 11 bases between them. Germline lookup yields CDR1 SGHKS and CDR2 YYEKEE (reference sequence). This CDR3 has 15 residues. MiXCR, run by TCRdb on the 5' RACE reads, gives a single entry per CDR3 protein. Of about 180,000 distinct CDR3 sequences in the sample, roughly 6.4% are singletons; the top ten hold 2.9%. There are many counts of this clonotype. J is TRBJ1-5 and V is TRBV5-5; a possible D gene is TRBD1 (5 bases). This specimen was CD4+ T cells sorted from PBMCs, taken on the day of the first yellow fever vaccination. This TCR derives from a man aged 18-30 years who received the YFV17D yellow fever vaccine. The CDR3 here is CASSQDILSNQPQHF. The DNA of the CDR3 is TGTGCCAGCAGCCAGGACATCCTTAGCAATCAGCCCCAGCATTTT.